This TCR beta chain came from a study of CD8 T cells in ankylosing spondylitis. General study findings and limits: Significant enrichment of disease-linked clones was reportedly seen in matched ankylosing spondylitis synovial fluid. In synovial fluid and blood from reactive arthritis, some motif variants were previously reported. Made up of 7 to 9 highly homologous variants, a TCR beta motif appeared characteristic of ankylosing spondylitis blood.

CDR1 is DFQATT, CDR2 SNEGSKA, per germline (reference sequence). The V and J ends lost 1 base and 7 bases respectively, with 13 bases between them. This CDR3 comprises 13 residues. This clonotype occurred a few times. Its antigen remains unknown. Making use of molecular barcodes, quantitative 5'-RACE generated TCR beta libraries. TCRdb re-called the 5' RACE reads through MiXCR, storing one row per CDR3 protein. The table shows approximately 140,000 distinct CDR3 sequences, with about 15% occurring only once. J is TRBJ1-2 and V is TRBV20-1, with D perhaps TRBD1 (6 bases). Sequencing was performed on blood, either unsorted or a sorted T cell fraction (not recorded which). This receptor was identified in a male donor with ankylosing spondylitis. CDR3 coding DNA: TGCAGTGCTAGAGGGGGCAGGGGCGGTGGCTACACCTTC. Amino acid sequence: CSARGGRGGGYTF.